This note documents a single T cell receptor beta chain sequence. Antigen specificity is unknown. Only in-frame clones appear in the TCRdb table, and some are missing; sequencing was by immunoSEQ multiplex PCR. The sample has a few hundred thousand clones; roughly 90% are singletons. The sample is drawn from a study of Ad26.COV2.S vaccination and SARS-CoV-2 variants. Looking at the study overall: Each vaccinee took Ad26.COV2.S intramuscularly, once or twice 56 days apart.

Findings and limits, study-wide: Substantial breadth was reportedly displayed by spike-specific CD8+ and CD4+ T cell responses after vaccination.

Treatment here: around 19 received Ad26.COV2.S at low or high dose, single or two shots; about 5 received placebo; per-sample allocation not given. Samples were taken on day 63 after the first vaccine or placebo injection. SARS-CoV-2 spike from the Wuhan strain was encoded by the vaccine, an Ad26 vector. The V gene end was trimmed by 4 bases and the J gene end by 7 bases; junction bases not matched to a gene: 8. Germline-derived CDR1 and CDR2 are LGHNA and YSLEER. The CDR3 is 14 residues long. The chain has TRBV4-3 and TRBJ1-2, with 8 bases fitting TRBD1. The source of this sequence is a person aged 18-60 years who received the Ad26.COV2.S COVID-19 vaccine or a placebo. The material sequenced was peripheral blood, taken in a trial of Ad26.COV2.S vaccine versus placebo. In DNA form, the CDR3 reads TGCGCCAGCAGCCGGGGGGGACAGGCTTTTGGCTACACCTTC. This codes for CASSRGGQAFGYTF.